Shown below are 5 T cell receptor beta chains from a single sample sequenced in a study of cytomegalovirus exposure and HLA in healthy donors. Both 60 Vbeta primers and 13 Jbeta primers went into the PCR. Sequenced by immunoSEQ multiplex PCR; TCRdb stores in-frame clones only, minus some. The table lists 95,000 to 150,000 clones, more than 70% of them singletons. Sequencing was done on a sample of PBMCs. The receptors were sampled from a man aged 50-59 years in good health and CMV-seronegative.

CDR3 nucleotide sequence: TGTGCCAGCAGCTTACAGCAGGTTCGGAACACTGAAGCTTTCTTT. It specifies CASSLQQVRNTEAFF. The gene calls are TRBV7-2 and TRBJ1-1; no reliable D call. Germline V gene sequence: CDR1 SGHTA, CDR2 FQGNSA. Trimming removed 2 bases at V and 1 base at J, with 11 bases between. The CDR3 spans 15 residues.

The rearrangement joins TRBV5-4 to TRBJ2-7, with a weak D call TRBD2 (5 bases). Trimming shortened V by 2 bases and J by 2 bases, and 17 bases separated the two germline ends. Germline V lookup: CDR1 SGHNT, CDR2 YYREEE (reference sequence). The CDR3 covers 16 residues. The CDR3: CASSFRRLPLPYEQYF. The CDR3 nucleotides read TGTGCCAGCAGCTTCAGGCGACTACCTCTGCCCTACGAGCAGTACTTC.

The rearrangement uses TRBV5-1 and TRBJ2-5; TRBD1 aligns across 7 bases. Germline values: CDR1 SGHRS, CDR2 YFSETQ. The trim removed 2 bases at V and 5 bases at J, leaving 6 bases unmatched. CDR3 length: 14 amino acids. The CDR3 is CASSLQGSQETQYF. In nucleotides, the CDR3 is TGCGCCAGCAGCTTACAGGGGTCTCAGGAGACCCAGTACTTC.

The chain carries TRBV6-1 and TRBJ2-5; 9 bases agree with TRBD1. The assigned J gene may be wrong: the sequence end matches TRBJ2-7 better. The CDR3 totals 14 residues. Germline V lookup: CDR1 MNHNS, CDR2 SASEGT. CDR3 in DNA: TGTGCCAGCAGTGAAAGACAGGGGGGCTACGAGCAGTACTTC. Translation gives CASSERQGGYEQYF.

The chain joins TRBV4-3 to TRBJ1-6; the D gene is possibly TRBD1 (6 bases). The V and J ends lost 0 bases and 8 bases respectively, with 14 bases between them. Germline CDR1 reads LGHNA; CDR2 reads YSLEER. The CDR3 length is 16 residues. The CDR3 DNA sequence: TGCGCCAGCAGCCAAGATGAGCCAGGGGAATATTCACCCCTCCACTTT. It encodes CASSQDEPGEYSPLHF.